This TCR beta chain was sequenced for a study of T-cell memory formation after mild COVID-19. Across the study: Largely, TCR clusters stayed within a single donor. Study conclusions and caveats: That cross-reactive memory joined was suggested by some responding clones appearing in pre-infection memory.

TCRdb ran MiXCR on the 5' RACE reads and lists one entry per CDR3 protein. Among some 490,000 distinct CDR3 sequences listed, 15% to 20% were seen once. As regards this clonotype: Its antigen remains unidentified.

This receptor was obtained from an adult woman who had mild COVID-19 (a few samples of this study predate the infection). Cell type and time point are not known. The sample taken for sequencing was PBMCs or a T cell subset sorted from them (not recorded which).

The CDR3 loop is CSARDLRAGEVNEQFF. CDR3 in DNA: TGCAGTGCTAGAGATCTGAGAGCGGGAGAGGTCAATGAGCAGTTCTTC. This chain connects TRBV20-1 to TRBJ2-1; 8 bases match TRBD2. The germline V gene has CDR1 DFQATT and CDR2 SNEGSKA (reference sequence). The length of the CDR3 is 16 residues. The V and J ends lost 0 bases and 6 bases, in that order; junction bases with no gene match: 10.